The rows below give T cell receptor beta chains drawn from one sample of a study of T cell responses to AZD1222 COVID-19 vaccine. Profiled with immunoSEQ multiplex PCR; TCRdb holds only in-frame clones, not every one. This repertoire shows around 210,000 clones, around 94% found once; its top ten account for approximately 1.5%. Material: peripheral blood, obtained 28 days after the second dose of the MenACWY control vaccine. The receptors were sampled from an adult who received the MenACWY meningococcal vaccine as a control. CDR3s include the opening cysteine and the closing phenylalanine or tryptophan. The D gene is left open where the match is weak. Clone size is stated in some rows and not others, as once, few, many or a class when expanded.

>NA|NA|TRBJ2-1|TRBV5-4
CASSKGTQDNEQFF
TGTGCCAGCAGCAAGGGTACCCAGGACAATGAGCAGTTCTTC
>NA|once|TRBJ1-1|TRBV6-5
CASSLGEVNTEAFF
TGTGCCAGCAGCCTCGGGGAAGTGAACACTGAAGCTTTCTTT
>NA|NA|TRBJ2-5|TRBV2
CASSDGMRVQETQYF
TGTGCCAGCAGTGATGGAATGCGGGTCCAAGAGACCCAGTACTTC
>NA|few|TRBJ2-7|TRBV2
CASSEGPPYEQYF
TGTGCCAGCAGTGAGGGGCCCCCCTACGAGCAGTACTTC
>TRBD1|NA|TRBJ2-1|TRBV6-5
CASSPRTGHNEQFF
TGTGCCAGCAGTCCCCGGACAGGGCACAATGAGCAGTTCTTC
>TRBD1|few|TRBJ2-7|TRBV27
CASSGQGAREQYF
TGTGCCAGCAGCGGACAGGGGGCTCGGGAGCAGTACTTC
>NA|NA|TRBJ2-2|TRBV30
CAWGQYTGELFF
TGTGCCTGGGGACAGTACACCGGGGAGCTGTTTTTT
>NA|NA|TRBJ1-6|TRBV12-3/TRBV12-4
CASSFYNSPLHF
TGTGCCAGCAGTTTTTATAATTCACCCCTCCACTTT
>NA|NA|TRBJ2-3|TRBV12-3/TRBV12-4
CASSSRQTDTQYF
TGTGCCAGCAGTTCGAGACAGACAGATACGCAGTATTTT
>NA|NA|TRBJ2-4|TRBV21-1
CASSKLIRLAKNIQYF
TGTGCCAGCAGCAAATTGATCCGTTTAGCCAAAAACATTCAGTACTTC
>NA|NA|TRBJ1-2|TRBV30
CAWSVRQSYTF
TGTGCCTGGAGTGTACGACAGAGCTACACCTTC
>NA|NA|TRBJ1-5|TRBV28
CASSKYQPQHF
TGTGCCAGCAGCAAATATCAGCCCCAGCATTTT
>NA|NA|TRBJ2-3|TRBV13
CASSLVVSPKMRADTQYF
TGTGCCAGCAGCTTAGTCGTTAGCCCTAAGATGAGGGCAGATACGCAGTATTTT
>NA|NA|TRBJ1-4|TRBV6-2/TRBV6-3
CASSTTRTATNEKLFF
TGTGCCAGCAGTACGACACGCACCGCAACTAATGAAAAACTGTTTTTT
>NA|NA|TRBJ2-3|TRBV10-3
CATAPGVVTDTQYF
TGTGCCACCGCCCCGGGTGTGGTCACAGATACGCAGTATTTT
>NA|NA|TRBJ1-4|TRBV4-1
CASSQEDGRNEKLFF
TGCGCCAGCAGCCAAGAGGACGGACGAAATGAAAAACTGTTTTTT
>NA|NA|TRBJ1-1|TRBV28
CASSVPWDTEAFF
TGTGCCAGCAGTGTTCCCTGGGATACTGAAGCTTTCTTT
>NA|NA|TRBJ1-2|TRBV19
CASSIDLGSNGYTF
TGTGCCAGTAGTATAGATCTGGGCAGTAATGGCTACACCTTC
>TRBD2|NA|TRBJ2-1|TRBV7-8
CASSLGGLAGTNEQFF
TGTGCCAGCAGCTTAGGGGGACTAGCGGGAACCAATGAGCAGTTCTTC
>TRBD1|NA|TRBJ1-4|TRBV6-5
CASKARGHEKLFF
TGTGCCAGCAAGGCCAGGGGGCATGAAAAACTGTTTTTT
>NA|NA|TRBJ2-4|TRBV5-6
CASSPLGTENIQYF
TGTGCCAGCAGCCCCCTCGGTACCGAAAACATTCAGTACTTC
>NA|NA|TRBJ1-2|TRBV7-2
CASSSGLSLYGYTF
TGTGCCAGCAGCTCGGGATTATCACTCTATGGCTACACCTTC
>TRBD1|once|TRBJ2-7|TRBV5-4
CASSYGQAYEQYF
TGTGCCAGCAGTTACGGACAGGCCTACGAGCAGTACTTC
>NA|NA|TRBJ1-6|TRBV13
CASSLNVLNSPLHF
TGTGCCAGCAGCTTAAACGTATTAAATTCACCCCTCCACTTT
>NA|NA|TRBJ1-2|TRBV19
CASSRRDGSYGYTF
TGTGCCAGTAGTCGTAGGGACGGAAGCTATGGCTACACCTTC
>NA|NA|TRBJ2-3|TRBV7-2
CASSLIRLTDTQYF
TGTGCCAGCAGCCTTATAAGGCTCACAGATACGCAGTATTTT
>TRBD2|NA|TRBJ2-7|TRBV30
CAWTKGRLAGATYEQYF
TGTGCCTGGACCAAAGGAAGGCTAGCGGGGGCCACCTACGAGCAGTACTTC
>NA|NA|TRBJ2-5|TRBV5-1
CASSFSRSRAQETQYF
TGCGCCAGCAGCTTCTCGAGGTCTAGGGCCCAAGAGACCCAGTACTTC
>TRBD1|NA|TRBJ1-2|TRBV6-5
CASSLSGQGGYGYTF
TGTGCCAGCAGCCTCAGTGGACAGGGTGGTTATGGCTACACCTTC
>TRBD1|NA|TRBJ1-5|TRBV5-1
CASSWRQGDQPQHF
TGCGCCAGCAGCTGGCGACAGGGGGATCAGCCCCAGCATTTT
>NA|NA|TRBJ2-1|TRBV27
CASRGTVDEQFF
TGTGCCAGCAGGGGTACTGTCGATGAGCAGTTCTTC
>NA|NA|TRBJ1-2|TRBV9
CASSDRRDTGWDYGYTF
TGTGCCAGCAGCGATCGTCGGGACACAGGGTGGGACTATGGCTACACCTTC
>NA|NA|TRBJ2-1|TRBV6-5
CASSYLDEQFF
TGTGCCAGCAGTTACCTGGATGAGCAGTTCTTC
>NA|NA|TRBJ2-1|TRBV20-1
CSARGYNEQFF
TGCAGTGCTAGGGGCTACAATGAGCAGTTCTTC
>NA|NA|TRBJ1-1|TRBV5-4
CASSLDRLIEAFF
TGTGCCAGCAGCTTAGACAGGCTCATTGAAGCTTTCTTT
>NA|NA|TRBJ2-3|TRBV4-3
CASSHRGPTDTQYF
TGCGCCAGCAGCCATCGGGGACCCACAGATACGCAGTATTTT
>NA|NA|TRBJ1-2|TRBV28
CASSLGGYGYTF
TGTGCCAGCAGTTTAGGAGGGTATGGCTACACCTTC
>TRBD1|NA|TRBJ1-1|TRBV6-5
CASSRQGNTEAFF
TGTGCCAGCAGTAGACAGGGTAACACTGAAGCTTTCTTT
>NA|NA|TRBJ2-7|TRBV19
CASSINPEGSGQYF
TGTGCCAGTAGTATCAATCCTGAGGGTTCGGGGCAGTACTTC
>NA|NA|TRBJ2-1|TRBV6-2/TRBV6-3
CASSSSFGQAEQFF
TGTGCCAGCAGTTCCTCTTTCGGACAAGCTGAGCAGTTCTTC
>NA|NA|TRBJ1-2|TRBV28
CASSQSGNYGYTF
TGTGCCAGCAGCCAATCGGGGAACTATGGCTACACCTTC
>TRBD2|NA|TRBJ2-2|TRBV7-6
CASSLQGRQRGNTGELFF
TGTGCCAGCAGCTTACAGGGACGGCAGCGGGGAAACACCGGGGAGCTGTTTTTT
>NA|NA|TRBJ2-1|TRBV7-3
CASSSGTRGYNEQFF
TGTGCCAGCAGCTCCGGGACAAGGGGCTACAATGAGCAGTTCTTC
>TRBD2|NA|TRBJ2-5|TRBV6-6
CASRDTSGQETQYF
TGTGCCAGCAGGGATACTAGCGGACAAGAGACCCAGTACTTC
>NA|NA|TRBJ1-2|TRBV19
CASSINQEGYTF
TGTGCCAGTAGTATCAATCAGGAGGGCTACACCTTC
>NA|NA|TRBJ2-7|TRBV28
CASRGGVTYEQYF
TGTGCCAGCAGAGGCGGGGTAACTTACGAGCAGTACTTC
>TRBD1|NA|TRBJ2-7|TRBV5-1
CASSLARGTGGDEQYF
TGCGCCAGCAGCTTGGCCAGGGGGACAGGGGGTGACGAGCAGTACTTC
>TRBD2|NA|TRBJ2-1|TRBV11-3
CASSLVASGRVEQFF
TGTGCCAGCAGCTTAGTCGCTAGCGGGAGGGTTGAGCAGTTCTTC
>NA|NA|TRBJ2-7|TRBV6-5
CASSYSDGGTYEQYF
TGTGCCAGCAGTTACTCCGACGGGGGAACCTACGAGCAGTACTTC
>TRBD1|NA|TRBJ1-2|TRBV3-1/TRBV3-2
CASSQAGTGRLHGYTF
TGTGCCAGCAGCCAAGCCGGGACAGGGCGACTACATGGCTACACCTTC
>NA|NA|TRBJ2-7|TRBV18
CASSPSQGKGEQYF
TGTGCCAGCTCACCAAGTCAGGGTAAAGGCGAGCAGTACTTC
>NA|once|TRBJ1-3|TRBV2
CASSDSRSPGNTIYF
TGTGCCAGCAGTGACTCCAGATCCCCTGGAAACACCATATATTTT
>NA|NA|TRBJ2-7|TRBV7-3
CASSLNGNSEQYF
TGTGCCAGCAGCTTAAACGGAAATTCCGAGCAGTACTTC
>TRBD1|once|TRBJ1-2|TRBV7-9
CASSSDSGTDNYGYTF
TGTGCCAGCAGCTCGGACTCCGGGACAGATAACTATGGCTACACCTTC
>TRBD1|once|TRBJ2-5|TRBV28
CASSLGPGQGEETQYF
TGTGCCAGCAGTTTAGGACCGGGACAGGGGGAAGAGACCCAGTACTTC